This T cell receptor beta chain comes out of a study of T cells in localized non-small cell lung cancer (dated by TCRdb to about 2020). Concerning the study at large: The study analyzed T cell repertoires of a few hundred early-stage NSCLC patients, comparing tumors and uninvolved tumor-adjacent lungs. The mean age of the NSCLC patients was under 70 years, with about 120 men and 85 to 110 women. All 240 or so NSCLC patients in the cohort were treatment-naive and had localized lung tumors that were resected.

At diagnosis, tumor, uninvolved tumor-adjacent lung and peripheral blood were collected and then preserved as a mix of FFPE and fresh-frozen material. Blood samples were analyzed as peripheral blood mononuclear cells for TCR repertoire profiling. TCR beta CDR3 regions were sequenced from DNA using the immunoSEQ Assay. The study's own analysis went as follows. T cell density was computed as TCR beta template counts normalized to usable DNA estimated by amplifying housekeeping genes. Richness was estimated with the preseqR package, extrapolating to 400,000 templates for PBMC samples and 120,000 templates for tissue samples. Clonality was defined as one minus Pielou's evenness. To identify tissue-enriched TCRs, differential abundance testing was run on productive amino-acid clonotypes with a minimum total count of 5 and an alpha of 0.1. The Jaccard Index and the Morisita Overlap Index were used to quantify repertoire overlap between compartments. GLIPH grouped TCR beta CDR3s together with public tetramer-defined viral CDR3s, and a viral motif had to include at least three viral sequences and also show V-gene enrichment. In TCRdb, the immuneACCESS table is reduced to in-frame sequences with V and J assigned. These tables do not hold every clone; where another copy was compared, an unresolved V gene accounts for under half, and the others remain unexplained. V and J calls plus clone size are reproduced from that table; the DNA served to infer D and trimming. This sample gives around 80,000 clones in total; 80% of them show up just once. Over 15% of the sample is in the top ten clones.

Broad study findings and their caveats: Because multi-region tumor sequencing was not done, intratumor heterogeneity could not be ruled out. Since the design was exploratory, TCR variables were selected using unadjusted p-values with no false-discovery rate correction. Uninvolved tumor-adjacent lung showed the highest T cell clonality, higher than tumor, which suggests more focused antigenic responses in the uninvolved tumor-adjacent lung. Of the top 100 tumor clones, a median of roughly 53 were detected in paired uninvolved adjacent lung; 28 were also among that lung's top 100. Higher T cell density in blood was associated with longer overall survival, whereas higher clonality in adjacent lung was associated with shorter survival.

CDR1 and CDR2 (MNHEY, SMNVEV) derive from the germline V gene (reference sequence). V is reduced by 4 bases and J by 6 bases, leaving a spacing of 13 bases between them. CDR3 length: 14 amino acids, cysteine to phenylalanine. Left in the record is the CDR3 DNA by itself, 42 bases read in frame from the first base. This clone was seen just once. The antigen it binds to is not known. No base quality information exists; no much larger clone differs at one position. The source is a man aged 40 to 75 with stage II squamous cell lung carcinoma. The sequencing used PBMCs, collected before any cancer treatment. Recombination joined TRBV27 with TRBJ2-4, with no D gene named confidently. The CDR3 here reads CASSSRMGGNIQYF. The DNA sequence is as follows: TGTGCCAGCAGTTCCCGGATGGGTGGAAACATTCAGTACTTC.